These T cell receptor beta chains were read from a single sample in a study of T cell responses to AZD1222 COVID-19 vaccine. Sequencing was performed with immunoSEQ multiplex PCR; in TCRdb, only in-frame clones are kept and a portion is missing. Among about 50,000 clones listed, over 65% were seen once. The sequencing here drew on peripheral blood, taken on day 0 of AZD1222 vaccination. All receptors come from an adult in good health. The CDR3 runs from the conserved cysteine through the conserved F or W. Fields, in order: D gene, V gene, clone size, J gene, CDR3 protein, CDR3 DNA. The D gene is left open where the match is weak. Only some rows state a clone size, as once, few, many or a class for expanded clones.

>NA|TRBV5-6|NA|TRBJ2-7
CASSLGQSYEQYF
TGTGCCAGCAGCTTGGGACAGTCCTACGAGCAGTACTTC
>NA|TRBV27|NA|TRBJ2-5
CASSRDWRQETQYF
TGTGCCAGCAGTAGGGACTGGAGACAAGAGACCCAGTACTTC
>TRBD2|TRBV28|NA|TRBJ2-1
CASSFSGGTNEQFF
TGTGCCAGCAGTTTTAGCGGGGGTACCAATGAGCAGTTCTTC
>TRBD1|TRBV6-1|few|TRBJ1-6
CASSEANRGTYNSPLHF
TGTGCCAGCAGTGAAGCGAACAGGGGTACCTATAATTCACCCCTCCACTTT
>NA|TRBV5-1|NA|TRBJ1-1
CASSLAQGLNTEAFF
TGCGCCAGCAGCTTGGCCCAGGGCTTGAACACTGAAGCTTTCTTT
>NA|TRBV30|NA|TRBJ2-2
CAHQGEGNTGELFF
TGTGCCCATCAGGGGGAGGGTAATACCGGGGAGCTGTTTTTT
>NA|TRBV6-5|NA|TRBJ1-2
CASRPGGIWDGYTF
TGTGCCAGCAGACCGGGGGGCATTTGGGATGGCTACACCTTC
>TRBD1|TRBV4-1|NA|TRBJ2-7
CASSQAPRQGTYEQYF
TGCGCCAGCAGCCAAGCCCCCCGACAGGGTACCTACGAGCAGTACTTC
>NA|TRBV19|few|TRBJ1-4
CASKGRAWTNEKLFF
TGTGCCAGTAAGGGCAGGGCTTGGACTAATGAAAAACTGTTTTTT
>TRBD1|TRBV2|NA|TRBJ2-2
CASRGQGAIGELFF
TGTGCCAGCAGGGGACAGGGGGCGATCGGGGAGCTGTTTTTT
>NA|TRBV28|once|TRBJ1-2
CASSLGPDYGYTF
TGTGCCAGCAGTTTAGGGCCCGACTATGGCTACACCTTC
>TRBD1|TRBV5-1|NA|TRBJ1-1
CASSTRDSTTEAFF
TGCGCCAGCAGCACCCGGGACAGTACTACTGAAGCTTTCTTT
>TRBD2|TRBV29-1|NA|TRBJ2-7
CSVGAGVYEQYF
TGCAGCGTTGGGGCGGGAGTATACGAGCAGTACTTC
>TRBD2|TRBV10-3|NA|TRBJ2-3
CAISESSLAGDSSDTQYF
TGTGCCATCAGTGAATCAAGCCTAGCGGGAGATTCGTCAGATACGCAGTATTTT
>NA|TRBV29-1|NA|TRBJ2-5
CSVGDQETQYF
TGCAGCGTTGGAGACCAAGAGACCCAGTACTTC
>TRBD1|TRBV4-1|NA|TRBJ2-3
CASSPGQSTDTQYF
TGCGCCAGCAGCCCGGGACAGAGCACAGATACGCAGTATTTT
>NA|TRBV5-8|NA|TRBJ1-5
CASSLGGAGFRGQPQHF
TGTGCCAGCAGCTTGGGGGGGGCAGGGTTCCGAGGTCAGCCCCAGCATTTT
>TRBD1|TRBV28|NA|TRBJ2-7
CASSFYGQGASYEQYF
TGTGCCAGCAGTTTTTACGGACAGGGGGCAAGCTACGAGCAGTACTTC
>NA|TRBV5-1|NA|TRBJ1-1
CASSATTGNTEAFF
TGCGCCAGCAGCGCCACGACAGGGAACACTGAAGCTTTCTTT
>NA|TRBV19|NA|TRBJ1-6
CASSISSGQNFNSPLHF
TGTGCCAGTAGTATATCGTCCGGACAGAACTTTAATTCACCCCTCCACTTT
>NA|TRBV5-6|NA|TRBJ2-4
CASSLDLAKNIQYF
TGTGCCAGCAGCCTCGACTTAGCCAAAAACATTCAGTACTTC
>TRBD2|TRBV2|NA|TRBJ2-1
CASSRDYNNEQFF
TGTGCCAGCTCCCGGGACTACAACAATGAGCAGTTCTTC
>NA|TRBV29-1|NA|TRBJ1-3
CSVGQGHGNTIYF
TGCAGCGTTGGCCAGGGGCATGGAAACACCATATATTTT
>NA|TRBV7-2|NA|TRBJ2-7
CASTNPRGRYSYEQYF
TGTGCCAGCACCAACCCGAGAGGGAGGTATAGCTACGAGCAGTACTTC
>TRBD1|TRBV11-2|NA|TRBJ2-7
CASSQPSGTGIHEQYF
TGTGCCAGCAGCCAACCCTCCGGGACAGGTATCCACGAGCAGTACTTC
>NA|TRBV7-8|NA|TRBJ2-7
CASSLGRNYEQYF
TGTGCCAGCAGCTTAGGGCGGAATTACGAGCAGTACTTC
>NA|TRBV2|NA|TRBJ1-4
CASSRSGTTNEKLFF
TGTGCCAGCAGTCGATCAGGGACAACTAATGAAAAACTGTTTTTT
>NA|TRBV10-1|NA|TRBJ1-5
CASSDGGQPQHF
TGCGCCAGCAGTGATGGGGGTCAGCCCCAGCATTTT
>NA|TRBV28|NA|TRBJ1-5
CASSPWTVNSNQPQHF
TGTGCCAGCAGTCCCTGGACGGTAAATAGCAATCAGCCCCAGCATTTT
>NA|TRBV12-5|NA|TRBJ2-2
CASGKQGNTGELFF
TGTGCTAGTGGTAAACAGGGGAACACCGGGGAGCTGTTTTTT